Sequencing of this T cell receptor (beta chain) was carried out in a study of identical twins. The germline gives CDR1 ENHRY, CDR2 SYGVKD. V was cut by 2 bases and J by 7 bases, with 17 bases left in between. The CDR3 is 15 residues long. In regard to this clonotype: Its specificity is not known.

General study results and limits: Zero-insertion results could be subject to partial confounding by invariant MAIT and iNKT cells. Memory repertoires showed no such pattern, whereas abundant cord blood beta clonotypes carried fewer insertions.

TCRdb re-derived calls from the 5' RACE reads in MiXCR, one entry per CDR3 protein. The table has hundreds of thousands of distinct CDR3 sequences, more than 9% seen once. The sample was also linked to a second study, of yellow fever vaccine responses in identical twins.

The chain carries TRBV10-3 and TRBJ1-2; the D gene is possibly TRBD1 (5 bases). The source of this sequence is a woman younger than 35 in good health. Sequencing used PBMCs. CDR3 region: CAISEDTVARGGYTF. As DNA, the CDR3 is TGTGCCATCAGTGAGGACACAGTGGCAAGGGGTGGCTACACCTTC.